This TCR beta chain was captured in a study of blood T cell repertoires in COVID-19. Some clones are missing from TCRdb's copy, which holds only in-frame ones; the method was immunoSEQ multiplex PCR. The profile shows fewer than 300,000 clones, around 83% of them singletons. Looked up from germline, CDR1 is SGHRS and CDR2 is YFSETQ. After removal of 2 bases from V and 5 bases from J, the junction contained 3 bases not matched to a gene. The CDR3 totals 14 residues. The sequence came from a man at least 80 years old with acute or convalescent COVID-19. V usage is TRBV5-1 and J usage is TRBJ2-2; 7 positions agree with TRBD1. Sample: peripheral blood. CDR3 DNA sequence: TGCGCCAGCAGCTTAACAGGGGAGACCGGGGAGCTGTTTTTT. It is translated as CASSLTGETGELFF.